The clone carrying this TCR beta chain was seen only once. Its cognate antigen is unknown. While unrecorded immune exposures were likely, the donors were nominally healthy when sampled. These data originate in a study of cytomegalovirus exposure and HLA in healthy donors. At the level of the study: A prior analysis found roughly 100 million unique TCR beta sequences from some 200 million T cells.

The study, taken as a whole, reports: Highest at DRB1 and lowest at HLA-C, TCR association rates differed among HLA loci in a later analysis. According to a later analysis, donors in an Asian-associated ancestry cluster reportedly had fewer N-insertions than the roughly 670-donor mean.

PCR amplification relied on 60 Vbeta primers (plus 13 Jbeta primers). Measured with immunoSEQ multiplex PCR; TCRdb has only the in-frame clones, and not every one. The profile shows about 180,000 clones, 80% of them singletons. CDR3 length: 13 residues. Germline V gene data show CDR1 as SGHRS and CDR2 as YFSETQ. Between the trimmed V and J ends, which lost 0 bases and 8 bases, there was a span of 8 bases. The receptor was isolated from a man between 40 and 49 years old in good health and CMV-seronegative. The sample comprised PBMCs. V is TRBV5-1 and J is TRBJ1-4; D is unclear. CDR3 residues: CASSLEAGEKLFF. For the CDR3, the DNA is TGCGCCAGCAGCTTGGAAGCGGGAGAAAAACTGTTTTTT.